The present T cell receptor beta chain was sequenced within a study of response to subunit inactivated influenza vaccine. General observations from the study: It was the authors' suggestion that each seasonal influenza vaccination recruits few new T cells.

In the case of this clonotype: Its antigen remains unknown.

The CDR3 has 12 amino acids. CDR1 is DFQATT, CDR2 SNEGSKA, per germline (reference sequence). From the RT-PCR reads, TCRdb called clonotypes with MiXCR, one entry per CDR3 protein. In the table there are some 500,000 distinct CDR3 sequences, 13% of which are singletons. The sequenced sample was PBMCs from blood, obtained 40 to 50 days after vaccination. The clonotype originates from a man between 45 and 60 years old who received an inactivated influenza vaccine. The chain employs TRBV20-1 and TRBJ1-5; tentative D call: TRBD1 (5 bases). For the CDR3, the DNA is TGCGCCAGCAGGGTGGGGGATCAGCCCCAGCATTTT. Translation: CASRVGDQPQHF.